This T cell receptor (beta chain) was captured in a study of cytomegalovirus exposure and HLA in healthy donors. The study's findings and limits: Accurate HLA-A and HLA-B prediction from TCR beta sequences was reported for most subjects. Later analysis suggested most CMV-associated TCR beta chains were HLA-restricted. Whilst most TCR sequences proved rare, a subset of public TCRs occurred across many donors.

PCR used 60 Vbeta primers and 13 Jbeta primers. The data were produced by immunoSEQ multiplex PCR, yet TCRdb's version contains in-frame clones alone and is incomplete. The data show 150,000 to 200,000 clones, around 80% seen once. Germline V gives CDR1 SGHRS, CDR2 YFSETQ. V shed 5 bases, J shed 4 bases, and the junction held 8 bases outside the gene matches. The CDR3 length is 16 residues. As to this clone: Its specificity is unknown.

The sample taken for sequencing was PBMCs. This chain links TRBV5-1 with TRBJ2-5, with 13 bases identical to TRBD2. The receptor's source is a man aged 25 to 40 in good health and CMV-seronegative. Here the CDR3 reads CASRFGLAGDRETQYF. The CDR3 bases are TGCGCCAGCAGGTTCGGACTAGCGGGAGATAGAGAGACCCAGTACTTC.